This TCR beta chain was sequenced for a study of control samples from healthy donors and cancer patients. CDR3 size: 12 residues. Trimming stripped 5 bases from V and 6 bases from J, with 10 bases between. Looked up from germline, CDR1 is LNHDA and CDR2 is SQIVND (reference sequence). The data were produced by immunoSEQ multiplex PCR, yet TCRdb's version contains in-frame clones alone and is incomplete. The sample has roughly 100,000 clones; roughly four fifths are singletons. This rearrangement joins TRBV19 to TRBJ1-1; D remains ambiguous. Material: blood. This receptor was identified in a woman aged 50 to 60 in good health. This chain's CDR3 is CASSFGLSEAFF. The CDR3 bases are TGTGCCAGTAGTTTCGGGCTCTCTGAAGCTTTCTTT.